This T cell receptor (beta chain) was found in a study of immune evolution from preneoplasia to lung adenocarcinoma. Study-level background: HLA loss of heterozygosity: about 7% AIS, about 15% MIA, around 33% ADC, none AAH. Study observations and caveats: Normal lung had highest clonality; later lesions appeared denser, more diverse.

Here immunoSEQ multiplex PCR was the method, and the copy in TCRdb shows in-frame clones only, minus some. The data hold some 11,000 clones, with 65% to 90% observed a single time. V gave up 1 base and J gave up 8 bases, with 8 bases separating them. Germline V gene data show CDR1 as LNHDA and CDR2 as SQIVND (reference sequence). The CDR3 has 13 residues. As regards this clone: Its antigen is not known.

H&E slides confirmed each diagnosis, reviewed by two pathologists independently. The chain employs TRBV19 and TRBJ1-4; no reliable D call. The sample was FFPE minimally invasive lung adenocarcinoma tissue. The source is a person aged 70 to 80 with lung adenocarcinoma. The CDR3 protein is CASSIALEEKLFF. The CDR3 DNA sequence: TGTGCCAGTAGTATAGCCCTGGAGGAAAAACTGTTTTTT.